The 6 T cell receptor beta chains listed next were all sequenced from one sample in a study of blood T cell repertoires in COVID-19. Clones were sequenced by immunoSEQ multiplex PCR, and TCRdb holds only the in-frame ones, with some missing. The table includes some 290,000 clones, roughly nine tenths detected once. The material sequenced was peripheral blood. The receptors here all came from a woman younger than 45 with COVID-19, enrolled during active disease.

This clone was observed a single time. This sequence joins TRBV11-2 and TRBJ2-7; the D gene is possibly TRBD2 (5 bases). From germline, CDR1 is SGHAT and CDR2 FQNNGV. V shed 1 base and J shed 0 bases, with 10 bases lying between them. The CDR3 spans 15 residues. The DNA of the CDR3 is TGTGCCAGCAGCTTAGCGGCGGGCAGCTCCTACGAGCAGTACTTC. It translates to CASSLAAGSSYEQYF. Using reference TRBV11-2 and TRBJ2-7 for the parts outside the CDR3, the full variable domain is EAGVAQSPRYKIIEKRQSVAFWCNPISGHATLYWYQQILGQGPKLLIQFQNNGVVDDSQLPKDRFSAERLKGVDSTLKIQPAKLEDSAVYLCASSLAAGSSYEQYFGPGTRLTVT.

This clone was counted a single time. The rearrangement links TRBV7-2 to TRBJ2-7; 12 bases fit TRBD2. Trimming took 3 bases from V and 7 from J; bases not matched to a gene: 10. This CDR3 spans 16 amino acids. The germline V gene has CDR1 SGHTA and CDR2 FQGNSA. CDR3 nucleotide sequence: TGTGCCAGCAGCTTCCGACTAGCGGGGGCAAGAGATGAGCAGTACTTC. This codes for CASSFRLAGARDEQYF.

The chain combines TRBV6-1 with TRBJ1-5; D is undetermined. CDR1 is MNHNS, CDR2 SASEGT, per germline. V was clipped by 2 bases and J by 11 bases, with 13 bases between them. The CDR3 contains 13 residues. CDR3 loop: CASSEISLRAQHF. The CDR3 nucleotides are TGTGCCAGCAGTGAAATCTCCTTGAGGGCCCAGCATTTT.

The genes are TRBV30 and TRBJ2-7, with 7 bases aligning to TRBD1. This CDR3 has 14 amino acids. In germline, CDR1 is GTSNPN, CDR2 SVGIG (reference sequence). V was pared by 1 base and J by 10 bases, with 13 bases of the junction left unmatched. The CDR3 protein is CAWSGKPGQSPQYF. CDR3 DNA: TGTGCCTGGAGTGGGAAGCCGGGACAGAGTCCTCAGTACTTC. Using reference TRBV30 and TRBJ2-7 for the parts outside the CDR3, the full variable domain is SQTIHQWPATLVQPVGSPLSLECTVEGTSNPNLYWYRQAAGRGLQLLFYSVGIGQISSEVPQNLSASRPQDRQFILSSKKLLLSDSGFYLCAWSGKPGQSPQYFGPGTRLTVT.

This clone was observed once. The rearrangement uses TRBV5-1 and TRBJ2-7; D call uncertain. This CDR3 has 11 residues. Trimming stripped 1 base from V and 5 bases from J, with 4 bases between. The V gene's germline CDR1 is SGHRS and CDR2 YFSETQ. The CDR3 region has the DNA TGCGCCAGCAGCTTGTACAACGAGCAGTACTTC. Translation gives CASSLYNEQYF.

The chain combines TRBV18 with TRBJ2-1, with D unresolved. V gave up 5 bases and J gave up 2 bases, with 7 bases separating them. The CDR3 is 13 amino acids. Germline V gene lookup returns CDR1 KGHSH and CDR2 LQKENI. The CDR3 sequence is CASSTDTYNEQFF. In DNA, the CDR3 is TGTGCCAGCTCAACAGACACCTACAATGAGCAGTTCTTC.